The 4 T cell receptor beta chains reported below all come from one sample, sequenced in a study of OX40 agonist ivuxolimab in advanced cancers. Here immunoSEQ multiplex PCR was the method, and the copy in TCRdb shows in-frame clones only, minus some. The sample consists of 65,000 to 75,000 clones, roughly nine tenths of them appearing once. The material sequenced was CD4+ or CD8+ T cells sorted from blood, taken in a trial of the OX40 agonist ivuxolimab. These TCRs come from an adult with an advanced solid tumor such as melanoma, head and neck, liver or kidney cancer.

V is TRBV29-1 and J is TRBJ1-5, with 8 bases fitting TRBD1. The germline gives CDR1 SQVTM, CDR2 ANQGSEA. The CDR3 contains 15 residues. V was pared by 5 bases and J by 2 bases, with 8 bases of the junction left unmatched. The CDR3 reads CSVSQGAGGNQPQHF. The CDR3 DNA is TGCAGCGTTTCCCAGGGGGCGGGCGGCAATCAGCCCCAGCATTTT.

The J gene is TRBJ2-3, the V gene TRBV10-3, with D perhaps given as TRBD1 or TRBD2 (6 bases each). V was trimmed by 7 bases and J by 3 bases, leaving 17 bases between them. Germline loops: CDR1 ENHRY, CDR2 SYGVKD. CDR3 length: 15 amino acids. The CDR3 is CAIKGGAERTDTQYF. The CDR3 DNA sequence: TGTGCCATCAAGGGGGGAGCGGAAAGAACAGATACGCAGTATTTT.

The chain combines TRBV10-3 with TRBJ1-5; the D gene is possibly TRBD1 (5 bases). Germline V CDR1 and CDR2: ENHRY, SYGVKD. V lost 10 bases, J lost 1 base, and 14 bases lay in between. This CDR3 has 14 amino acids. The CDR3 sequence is CATGLGGSNQPQHF. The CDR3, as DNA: TGTGCCACCGGACTGGGGGGAAGCAATCAGCCCCAGCATTTT.

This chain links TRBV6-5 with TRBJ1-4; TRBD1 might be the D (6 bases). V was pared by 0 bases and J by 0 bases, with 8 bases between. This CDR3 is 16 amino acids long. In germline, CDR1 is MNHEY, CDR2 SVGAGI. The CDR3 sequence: CASSYSDSATNEKLFF. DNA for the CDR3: TGTGCCAGCAGTTACTCGGACAGCGCAACTAATGAAAAACTGTTTTTT.